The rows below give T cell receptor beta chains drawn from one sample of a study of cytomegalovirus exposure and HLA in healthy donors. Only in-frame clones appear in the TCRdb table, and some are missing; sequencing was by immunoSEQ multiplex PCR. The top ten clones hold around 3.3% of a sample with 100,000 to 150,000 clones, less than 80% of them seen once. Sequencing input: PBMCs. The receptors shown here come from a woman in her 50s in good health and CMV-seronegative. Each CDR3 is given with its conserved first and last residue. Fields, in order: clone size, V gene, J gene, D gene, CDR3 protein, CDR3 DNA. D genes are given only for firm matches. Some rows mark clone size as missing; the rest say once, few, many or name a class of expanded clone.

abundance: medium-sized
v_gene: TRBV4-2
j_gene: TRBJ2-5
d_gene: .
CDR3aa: CASSQARGEQETQYF
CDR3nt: TGTGCCAGCAGCCAAGCTAGGGGCGAACAAGAGACCCAGTACTTC

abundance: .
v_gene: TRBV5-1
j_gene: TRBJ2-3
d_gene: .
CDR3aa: CASSPSVTSTNTDTQYF
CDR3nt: TGCGCCAGCAGTCCCTCCGTCACTAGCACGAACACAGATACGCAGTATTTT

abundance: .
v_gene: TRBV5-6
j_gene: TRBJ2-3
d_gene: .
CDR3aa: CASSSMGQAADTQYF
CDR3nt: TGTGCCAGCAGCTCAATGGGGCAGGCCGCAGATACGCAGTATTTT

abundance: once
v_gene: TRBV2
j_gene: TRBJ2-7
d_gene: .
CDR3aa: CASSEQGIYEQYF
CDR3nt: TGTGCCAGCAGTGAACAGGGGATCTACGAGCAGTACTTC

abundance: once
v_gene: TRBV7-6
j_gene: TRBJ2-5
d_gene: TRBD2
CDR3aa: CASAAGVVQETQYF
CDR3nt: TGTGCCAGCGCGGCGGGAGTCGTCCAAGAGACCCAGTACTTC

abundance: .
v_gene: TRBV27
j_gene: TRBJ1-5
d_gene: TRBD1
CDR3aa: CASSPTGYSNQPQHF
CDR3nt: TGTGCCAGCAGCCCGACAGGGTATAGCAATCAGCCCCAGCATTTT

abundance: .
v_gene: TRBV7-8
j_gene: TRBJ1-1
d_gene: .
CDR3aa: CASSSGQERNTEAFF
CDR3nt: TGTGCCAGCAGCTCTGGACAAGAAAGGAACACTGAAGCTTTCTTT

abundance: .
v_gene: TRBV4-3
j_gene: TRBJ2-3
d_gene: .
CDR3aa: CASSQDRGGDTQYF
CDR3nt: TGCGCCAGCAGCCAAGATCGTGGGGGGGATACGCAGTATTTT

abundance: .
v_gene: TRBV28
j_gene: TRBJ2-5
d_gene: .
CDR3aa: CASKGGRGETQYF
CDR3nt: TGTGCCAGCAAGGGGGGGCGGGGAGAGACCCAGTACTTC

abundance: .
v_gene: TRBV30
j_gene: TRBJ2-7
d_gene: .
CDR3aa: CAWRQGSYEQYF
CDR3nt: TGTGCCTGGAGACAGGGCTCCTACGAGCAGTACTTC

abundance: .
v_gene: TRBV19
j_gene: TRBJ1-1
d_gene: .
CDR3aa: CASSNRGGMNTEAFF
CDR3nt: TGTGCCAGTAGTAATCGGGGGGGCATGAACACTGAAGCTTTCTTT

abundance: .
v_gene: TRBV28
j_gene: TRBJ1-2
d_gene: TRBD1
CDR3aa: CASSLIVYGQGVYGYTF
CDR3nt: TGTGCCAGCAGTTTAATAGTCTACGGACAGGGAGTTTATGGCTACACCTTC

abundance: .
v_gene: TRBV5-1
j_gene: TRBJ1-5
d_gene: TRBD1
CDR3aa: CASSLEGTGSNQPQHF
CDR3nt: TGCGCCAGCAGCTTGGAGGGGACAGGGAGCAATCAGCCCCAGCATTTT

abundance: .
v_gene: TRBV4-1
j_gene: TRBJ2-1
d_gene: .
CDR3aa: CASSQVSGAYNEQFF
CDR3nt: TGCGCCAGCAGCCAAGTAAGCGGTGCCTACAATGAGCAGTTCTTC

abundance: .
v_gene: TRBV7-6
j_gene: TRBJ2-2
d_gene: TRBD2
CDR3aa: CASSRSGSYTGELFF
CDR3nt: TGTGCCAGCAGCCGAAGCGGGAGCTACACCGGGGAGCTGTTTTTT

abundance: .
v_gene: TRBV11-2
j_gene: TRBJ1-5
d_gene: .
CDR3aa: CASSPGRNGNQPQHF
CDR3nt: TGTGCCAGCAGCCCCGGGAGAAACGGCAATCAGCCCCAGCATTTT

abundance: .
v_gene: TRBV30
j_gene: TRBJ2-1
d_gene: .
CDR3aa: CAWNRAAYNEQFF
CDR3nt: TGTGCCTGGAACAGAGCGGCTTACAATGAGCAGTTCTTC

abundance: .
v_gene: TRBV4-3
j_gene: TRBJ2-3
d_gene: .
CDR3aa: CASSQGPNTGVEYF
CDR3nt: TGCGCCAGCAGCCAAGGGCCAAATACGGGAGTCGAGTATTTT

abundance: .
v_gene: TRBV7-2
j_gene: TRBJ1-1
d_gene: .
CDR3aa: CASSWKGLTLPEAFF
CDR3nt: TGTGCCAGCAGCTGGAAGGGACTTACTCTCCCTGAAGCTTTCTTT

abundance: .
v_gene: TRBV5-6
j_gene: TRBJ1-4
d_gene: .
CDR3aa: CASSLRLGLATNEKLFF
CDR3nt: TGTGCCAGCAGCTTACGTTTGGGGCTTGCAACTAATGAAAAACTGTTTTTT

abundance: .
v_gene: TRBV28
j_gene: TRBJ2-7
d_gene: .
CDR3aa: CASSWQTYEQYF
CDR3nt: TGTGCCAGCAGCTGGCAAACCTACGAGCAGTACTTC

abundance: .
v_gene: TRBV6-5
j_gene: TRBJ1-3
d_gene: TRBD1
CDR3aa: CASSRDRTVYF
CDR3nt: TGTGCCAGCAGTCGGGACAGGACTGTATATTTT

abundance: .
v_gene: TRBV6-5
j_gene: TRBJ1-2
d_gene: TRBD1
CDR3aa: CASTGTGYGYTF
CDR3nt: TGTGCATCCACCGGGACAGGTTATGGCTACACCTTC

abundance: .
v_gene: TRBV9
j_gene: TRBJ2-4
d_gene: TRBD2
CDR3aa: CASSVGTSYIQYF
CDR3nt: TGTGCCAGCAGCGTCGGGACTAGTTACATTCAGTACTTC

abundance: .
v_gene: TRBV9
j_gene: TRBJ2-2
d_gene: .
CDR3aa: CASSLSGQTGELFF
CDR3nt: TGTGCCAGCAGCCTAAGCGGACAGACCGGGGAGCTGTTTTTT

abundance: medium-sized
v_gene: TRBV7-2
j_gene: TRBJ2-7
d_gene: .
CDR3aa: CASSLDWGISYEQYF
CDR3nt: TGTGCCAGCAGCTTAGATTGGGGCATCTCCTACGAGCAGTACTTC

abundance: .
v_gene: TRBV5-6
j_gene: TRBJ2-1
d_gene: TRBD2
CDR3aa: CASGTSGSYNEQFF
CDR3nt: TGTGCCAGCGGTACTAGCGGCTCCTACAATGAGCAGTTCTTC

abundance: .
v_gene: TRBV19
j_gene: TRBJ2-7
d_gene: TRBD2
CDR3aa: CASSQREGLYEQYF
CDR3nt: TGTGCCAGTAGTCAGCGGGAGGGCCTATACGAGCAGTACTTC

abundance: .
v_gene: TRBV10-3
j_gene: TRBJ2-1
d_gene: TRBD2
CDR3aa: CAISELAGGDEQFF
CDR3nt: TGTGCCATCAGTGAGTTAGCGGGAGGCGATGAGCAGTTCTTC